Listed here are 18 T cell receptor beta chains from one sample, sequenced in a study of T cell responses to AZD1222 COVID-19 vaccine. The repertoire was sequenced with immunoSEQ multiplex PCR; TCRdb's copy has only in-frame clones and lacks some. The sample has approximately 130,000 clones, more than 90% seen once; the top ten hold about 1.1%. The sequenced sample was peripheral blood, obtained 28 days after the second AZD1222 dose. The receptors were sampled from an adult who received the AZD1222 COVID-19 vaccine.

This chain connects TRBV28 to TRBJ2-1; 9 positions match TRBD2. Unmatched junction bases numbered 10, after V lost 2 bases and J lost 8 bases. Germline V gives CDR1 MDHEN, CDR2 SYDVKM. The CDR3 has 16 amino acids. The CDR3 DNA reads as TGTGCCAGCAGTTTAGCCGCGGGAGGGCCGATGGATGAGCAGTTCTTC. It codes for CASSLAAGGPMDEQFF.

The gene calls are TRBV9 and TRBJ2-1, with D possibly TRBD2 on 6 matching bases. This CDR3 is 15 amino acids long. Germline V gene sequence: CDR1 SGDLS, CDR2 YYNGEE. Trimming left V 1 base short and J 6 bases short, with 14 bases between. CDR3 amino acids: CASSVLVDSGNEQFF. CDR3 nucleotide sequence: TGTGCCAGCAGCGTACTTGTGGATAGCGGCAATGAGCAGTTCTTC.

The chain couples TRBV6-1 to TRBJ2-7; 9 bases are a match to TRBD2. The CDR3 covers 14 residues. Trimming cost V 2 bases and J 3 bases; bases outside gene matches: 2. Germline V gene lookup returns CDR1 MNHNS and CDR2 SASEGT. CDR3 protein: CASSELAGIYEQYF. Written as DNA, the CDR3 is TGTGCCAGCAGTGAACTAGCGGGAATCTACGAGCAGTACTTC.

The genes are TRBV7-9 and TRBJ1-2, with D uncertain. V was trimmed by 5 bases and J by 8 bases, leaving 12 bases between them. Germline CDR1 is SEHNR and CDR2 is FQNEAQ (reference sequence). The CDR3 has 12 amino acids. The CDR3 loop reads CASSLPAGGYTF. The DNA for the CDR3 is TGTGCCAGCAGCCTCCCCGCGGGAGGCTACACCTTC.

V gene TRBV5-6 combines with J gene TRBJ1-2; no clear D gene. In germline, CDR1 is SGHDT, CDR2 YYEEEE. V dropped 0 bases and J dropped 2 bases, with 8 bases sitting between them. The CDR3 covers 14 residues. CDR3 protein: CASSLAGQNYGYTF. CDR3 sequence (DNA): TGTGCCAGCAGCTTGGCCGGGCAGAACTATGGCTACACCTTC.

The chain carries TRBV30 and TRBJ1-5; no firm D call. The CDR3 consists of 15 residues. Germline V CDR1 and CDR2: GTSNPN, SVGIG (reference sequence). Trimming took off 2 bases at V and 0 bases at J, with 11 bases between the two ends. DNA for the CDR3: TGTGCCTGGAGTATTAACAGCCTTAGCAATCAGCCCCAGCATTTT. Its translation is CAWSINSLSNQPQHF. The whole variable domain, remainder taken from reference TRBV30 and TRBJ1-5, is SQTIHQWPATLVQPVGSPLSLECTVEGTSNPNLYWYRQAAGRGLQLLFYSVGIGQISSEVPQNLSASRPQDRQFILSSKKLLLSDSGFYLCAWSINSLSNQPQHFGDGTRLSIL.

The rearrangement links TRBV30 to TRBJ2-2; the D gene is possibly TRBD2 (7 bases). Trimming pared 2 bases from V and 4 bases from J, leaving 11 bases between. Looked up from germline, CDR1 is GTSNPN and CDR2 is SVGIG (reference sequence). The CDR3 loop spans 14 amino acids. The CDR3 region is CAWSPGGPTGELFF. In DNA, the CDR3 is TGTGCCTGGAGTCCGGGGGGCCCCACCGGGGAGCTGTTTTTT.

The V call is TRBV6-5, the J call TRBJ1-5; TRBD1 is a possible D gene (6 bases). V shed 6 bases and J shed 3 bases, with 15 bases lying between them. CDR3 length equals 15 residues. CDR1 and CDR2 from the germline V gene are MNHEY and SVGAGI. CDR3 nucleotide sequence: TGTGCCAGCAGAGCTTGGACAGCAGCCAATCAGCCCCAGCATTTT. Translating it yields CASRAWTAANQPQHF.

This chain links TRBV11-3 with TRBJ1-1; unclear D gene. The CDR3 runs 13 residues. Germline V CDR1 and CDR2: SGHNT, YENEEA. Deletions cut 3 bases from V and 1 base from J, with 6 bases between. The CDR3 nucleotides read TGTGCCAGCAGCTTTTCTACGAACACTGAAGCTTTCTTT. Protein: CASSFSTNTEAFF. Combining the CDR3 with reference TRBV11-3 and TRBJ1-1 gives the whole variable domain EAGVVQSPRYKIIEKKQPVAFWCNPISGHNTLYWYLQNLGQGPELLIRYENEEAVDDSQLPKDRFSAERLKGVDSTLKIQPAELGDSAVYLCASSFSTNTEAFFGQGTRLTVV.

Details on this clone: This CDR3 is also generated by other DNA sequences in the sample. The CDR3 nucleotides read TGTGCCAGCAGCTTGGGGGGGTCCAATGAGCAGTTCTTC. Amino acid sequence: CASSLGGSNEQFF. The V gene is TRBV7-3, the J gene TRBJ2-1, with 7 bases identical to TRBD2. The CDR3 has 13 amino acids. V dropped 3 bases and J dropped 6; count of bases not matched to a gene: 2. The germline gives CDR1 SGHTA, CDR2 FQGTGA.

This clone was picked up one time. The chain combines TRBV14 with TRBJ1-4; 9 positions match TRBD1. Trimming cost V 4 bases and J 14 bases; bases outside gene matches: 11. Germline CDR1 reads SGHDN; CDR2 reads FVKESK. The CDR3 covers 14 residues. DNA for the CDR3: TGTGCCAGCAGCCCCCGGGACAGGGTGGCATTCCTGTTTTTT. Translating gives CASSPRDRVAFLFF. The variable domain in full, with the rest retrieved from reference TRBV14 and TRBJ1-4, is EAGVTQFPSHSVIEKGQTVTLRCDPISGHDNLYWYRRVMGKEIKFLLHFVKESKQDESGMPNNRFLAERTGGTYSTLKVQPAELEDSGVYFCASSPRDRVAFLFFGSGTQLSVL.

This chain uses TRBV2 with TRBJ2-7; D is possibly TRBD1 (6 bases). Trimming cost V 4 bases and J 1 base, with 17 bases left between them. The germline gives CDR1 SNHLY, CDR2 FYNNEI. The CDR3 contains 16 residues. As DNA, the CDR3 is TGTGCCAGCAGTGCAAGTACCGGGACACTATCCTACGAGCAGTACTTC. As protein: CASSASTGTLSYEQYF.

The chain joins TRBV7-2 to TRBJ2-1; no clear D. Trimming shortened V by 2 bases and J by 0 bases, and 11 bases separated the two germline ends. Per germline, CDR1 SGHTA and CDR2 FQGNSA. The CDR3 length is 16 residues. The CDR3 is CASSLMSSSSYNEQFF. The CDR3 region has the DNA TGTGCCAGCAGCTTAATGTCCTCGAGCTCCTACAATGAGCAGTTCTTC.

The J gene is TRBJ2-7, the V gene TRBV19; 8 bases agree with TRBD1. Germline trimming cut 8 bases from V and 1 base from J; bases unmatched to any gene: 7. Germline V gene data show CDR1 as LNHDA and CDR2 as SQIVND (reference sequence). The CDR3 extends over 14 amino acids. CDR3 protein: CASSDRGDSYEQYF. The CDR3 DNA reads TGTGCCAGTTCCGACAGGGGAGATTCCTACGAGCAGTACTTC. Complete variable domain (other parts from reference TRBV19 and TRBJ2-7): DGGITQSPKYLFRKEGQNVTLSCEQNLNHDAMYWYRQDPGQGLRLIYYSQIVNDFQKGDIAEGYSVSREKKESFPLTVTSAQKNPTAFYLCASSDRGDSYEQYFGPGTRLTVT.

This chain joins TRBV7-9 and TRBJ1-2; D gene ambiguous. The CDR3 extends over 14 amino acids. Germline values: CDR1 SEHNR, CDR2 FQNEAQ (reference sequence). Trimming shortened V by 4 bases and J by 5 bases, and 14 bases separated the two germline ends. The CDR3 region is CASSSEGSRYGYTF. CDR3 sequence (DNA): TGTGCCAGCAGCTCTGAGGGATCGAGGTATGGCTACACCTTC. Based on the CDR3 plus reference TRBV7-9 and TRBJ1-2, the full variable domain is DTGVSQNPRHKITKRGQNVTFRCDPISEHNRLYWYRQTLGQGPEFLTYFQNEAQLEKSRLLSDRFSAERPKGSFSTLEIQRTEQGDSAMYLCASSSEGSRYGYTFGSGTRLTVV.

The chain has TRBV11-2 and TRBJ2-7; TRBD1 matches 10 bases. The germline CDR1 and CDR2 sequences are SGHAT and FQNNGV. V lost 1 base, J lost 4 bases, and 4 bases stayed unmatched. The CDR3 has 15 amino acids. The CDR3 coding sequence is TGTGCCAGCAGCTTAGCCCCGGGACAGGGGTACGAGCAGTACTTC. Translated, it gives CASSLAPGQGYEQYF.

There are a few counts of this clone. This rearrangement joins TRBV7-2 to TRBJ1-6, with 8 bases aligning to TRBD1. CDR1 SGHTA and CDR2 FQGNSA come from the germline V gene. Trimming took 6 bases from V and 3 from J; bases not matched to a gene: 10. The CDR3 has 17 amino acids. The CDR3 DNA reads as TGTGCCAGCAGAGCTTATCCAGGGACAGGCTATAATTCACCCCTCCACTTT. Translation: CASRAYPGTGYNSPLHF.

This clone has a single count. The chain has TRBV2 and TRBJ2-7; unclear D gene. V was clipped by 3 bases and J by 6 bases, with 15 bases between them. The CDR3 sequence is 14 residues long. Per germline, CDR1 SNHLY and CDR2 FYNNEI. In nucleotides, the CDR3 is TGTGCCAGCAGTGATCTGTTGGATGGTTCCGAGCAGTACTTC. Protein: CASSDLLDGSEQYF.